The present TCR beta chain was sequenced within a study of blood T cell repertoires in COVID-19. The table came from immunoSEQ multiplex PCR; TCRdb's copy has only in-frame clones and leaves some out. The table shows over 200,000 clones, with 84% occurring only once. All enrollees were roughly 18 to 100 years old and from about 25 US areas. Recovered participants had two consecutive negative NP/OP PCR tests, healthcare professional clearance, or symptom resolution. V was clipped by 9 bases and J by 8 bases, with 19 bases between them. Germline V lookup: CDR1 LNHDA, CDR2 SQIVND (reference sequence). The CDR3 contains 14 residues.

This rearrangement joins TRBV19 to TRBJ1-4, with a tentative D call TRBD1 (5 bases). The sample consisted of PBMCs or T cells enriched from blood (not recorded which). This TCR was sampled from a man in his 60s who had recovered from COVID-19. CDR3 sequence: CASRGGTVHEKLFF. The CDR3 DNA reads TGTGCCAGCCGCGGCGGGACTGTTCACGAAAAACTGTTTTTT.